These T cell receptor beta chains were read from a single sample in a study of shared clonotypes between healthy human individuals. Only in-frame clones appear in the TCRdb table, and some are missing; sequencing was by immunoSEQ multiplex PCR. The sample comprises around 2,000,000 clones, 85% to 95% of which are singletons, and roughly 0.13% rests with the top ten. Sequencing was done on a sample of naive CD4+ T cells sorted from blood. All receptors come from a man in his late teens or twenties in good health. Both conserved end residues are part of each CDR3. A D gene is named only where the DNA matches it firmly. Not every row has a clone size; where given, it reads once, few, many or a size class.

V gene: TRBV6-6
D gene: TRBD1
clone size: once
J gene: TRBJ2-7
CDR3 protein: CASTERGTGPYEQYF
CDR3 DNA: TGTGCCAGCACCGAACGGGGGACAGGTCCCTACGAGCAGTACTTC

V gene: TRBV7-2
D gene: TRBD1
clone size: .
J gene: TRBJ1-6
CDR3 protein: CASSSREGADNSPLHF
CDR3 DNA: TGTGCCAGCAGCTCCCGGGAGGGGGCTGATAATTCACCCCTCCACTTT

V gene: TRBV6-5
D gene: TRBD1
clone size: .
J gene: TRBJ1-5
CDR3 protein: CASSQDRVGNQPQHF
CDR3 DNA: TGTGCCAGCAGTCAAGACAGGGTTGGCAATCAGCCCCAGCATTTT

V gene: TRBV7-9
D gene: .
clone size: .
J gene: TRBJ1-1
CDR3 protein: CASSSDPLNTEAFF
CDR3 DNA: TGTGCCAGCAGCTCAGATCCTTTGAACACTGAAGCTTTCTTT

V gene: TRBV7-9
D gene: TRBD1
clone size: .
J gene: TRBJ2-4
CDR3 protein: CASSGPTGGLKNIQYF
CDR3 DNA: TGTGCCAGCAGCGGCCCGACAGGGGGCCTCAAAAACATTCAGTACTTC

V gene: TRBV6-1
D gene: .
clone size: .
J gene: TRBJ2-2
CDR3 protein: CASSYGQLELFF
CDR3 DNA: TGTGCCAGCAGTTATGGACAGCTGGAGCTGTTTTTT

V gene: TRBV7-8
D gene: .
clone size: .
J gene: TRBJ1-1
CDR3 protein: CASSPPFFLNTEAFF
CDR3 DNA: TGTGCCAGCAGCCCCCCATTTTTCCTGAACACTGAAGCTTTCTTT

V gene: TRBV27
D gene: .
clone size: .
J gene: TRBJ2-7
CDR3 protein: CAPGSSYEQYF
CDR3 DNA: TGTGCCCCAGGGAGCTCCTACGAGCAGTACTTC

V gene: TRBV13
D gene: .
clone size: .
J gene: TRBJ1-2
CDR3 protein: CASSLAPLYGYTF
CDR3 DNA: TGTGCCAGCAGCTTAGCCCCCCTATATGGCTACACCTTC

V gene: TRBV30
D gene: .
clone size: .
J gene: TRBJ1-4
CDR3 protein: CAWGVVGEKLFF
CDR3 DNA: TGTGCCTGGGGGGTGGTGGGTGAAAAACTGTTTTTT

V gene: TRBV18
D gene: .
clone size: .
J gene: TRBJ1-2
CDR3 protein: CASSPPRVEPPAGYTF
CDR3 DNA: TGTGCCAGCTCACCACCGAGAGTGGAACCCCCGGCTGGCTACACCTTC

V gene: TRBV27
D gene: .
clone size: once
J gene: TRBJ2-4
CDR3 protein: CASSPALLAKNIQYF
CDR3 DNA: TGTGCCAGCAGCCCCGCCTTGCTAGCCAAAAACATTCAGTACTTC

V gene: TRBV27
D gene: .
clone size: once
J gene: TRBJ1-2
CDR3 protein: CASSSPSVGSYGYTF
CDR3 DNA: TGTGCCAGCAGTTCCCCCTCGGTGGGGAGCTATGGCTACACCTTC

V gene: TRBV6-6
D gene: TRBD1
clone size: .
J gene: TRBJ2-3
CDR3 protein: CASRSGTGNADTQYF
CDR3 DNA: TGTGCCAGCAGGTCCGGGACAGGGAACGCAGATACGCAGTATTTT

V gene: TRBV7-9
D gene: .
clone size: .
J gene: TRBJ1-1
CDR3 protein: CASSPGPNTEAFF
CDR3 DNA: TGTGCCAGCAGCCCCGGGCCTAACACTGAAGCTTTCTTT

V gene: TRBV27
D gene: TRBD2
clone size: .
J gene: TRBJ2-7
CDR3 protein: CASSLSGTSGLQYF
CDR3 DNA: TGTGCCAGCAGTTTATCCGGGACTAGCGGTTTACAGTACTTC

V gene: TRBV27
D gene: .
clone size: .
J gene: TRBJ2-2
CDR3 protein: CASSFLTGELFF
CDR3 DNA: TGTGCCAGCAGTTTCTTAACCGGGGAGCTGTTTTTT

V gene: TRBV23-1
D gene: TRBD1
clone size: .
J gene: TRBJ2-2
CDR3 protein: CASSQSRQGATGELFF
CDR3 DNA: TGCGCCAGCAGTCAATCTAGACAGGGGGCAACCGGGGAGCTGTTTTTT

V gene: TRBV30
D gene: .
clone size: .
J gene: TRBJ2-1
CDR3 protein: CAWSPDGLYNEQFF
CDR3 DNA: TGTGCCTGGAGCCCGGACGGACTCTACAATGAGCAGTTCTTC

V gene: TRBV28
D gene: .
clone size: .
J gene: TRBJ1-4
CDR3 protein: CASSLMQAISTNEKLFF
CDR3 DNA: TGTGCCAGCAGTTTAATGCAGGCAATATCAACTAATGAAAAACTGTTTTTT

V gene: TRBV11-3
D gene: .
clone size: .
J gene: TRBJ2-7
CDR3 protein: CASSYSAGLVCEQYF
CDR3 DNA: TGTGCCAGCAGTTATAGCGCGGGCCTGGTCTGCGAGCAGTACTTC

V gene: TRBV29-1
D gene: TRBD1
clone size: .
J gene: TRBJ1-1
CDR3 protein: CSVQGDTEAFF
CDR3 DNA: TGCAGCGTCCAGGGGGACACTGAAGCTTTCTTT

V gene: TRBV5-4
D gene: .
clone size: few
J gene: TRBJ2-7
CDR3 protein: CASSTEGRGTYEQYF
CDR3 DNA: TGTGCCAGCAGCACCGAAGGGCGAGGCACCTACGAGCAGTACTTC

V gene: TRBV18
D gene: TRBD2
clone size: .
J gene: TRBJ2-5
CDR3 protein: CASSPGLAAETQYF
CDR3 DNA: TGTGCCAGCTCACCGGGACTAGCGGCAGAGACCCAGTACTTC

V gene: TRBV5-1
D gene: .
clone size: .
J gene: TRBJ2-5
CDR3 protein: CASSLAGTRETQYF
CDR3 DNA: TGCGCCAGCAGCTTGGCAGGGACGAGAGAGACCCAGTACTTC

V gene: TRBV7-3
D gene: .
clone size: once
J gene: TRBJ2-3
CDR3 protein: CASSFSGGPVDTQYF
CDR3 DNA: TGTGCCAGCAGCTTTTCTGGCGGGCCGGTAGATACGCAGTATTTT

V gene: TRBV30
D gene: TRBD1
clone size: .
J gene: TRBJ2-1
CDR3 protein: CAWTLGQGPYNEQFF
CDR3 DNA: TGTGCCTGGACCCTGGGACAGGGACCCTACAATGAGCAGTTCTTC

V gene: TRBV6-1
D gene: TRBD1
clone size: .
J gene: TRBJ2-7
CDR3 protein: CASSLRTGVGEQYF
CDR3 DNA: TGTGCCAGCAGTCTTCGGACAGGGGTTGGCGAGCAGTACTTC

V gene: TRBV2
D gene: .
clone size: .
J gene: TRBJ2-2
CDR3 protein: CASSGPRILTGELFF
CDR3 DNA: TGTGCCAGCAGTGGCCCAAGAATCTTGACCGGGGAGCTGTTTTTT

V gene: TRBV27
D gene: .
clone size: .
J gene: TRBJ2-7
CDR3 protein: CASSFSGEVYEQYF
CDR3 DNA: TGTGCCAGCAGTTTCTCAGGGGAAGTCTACGAGCAGTACTTC

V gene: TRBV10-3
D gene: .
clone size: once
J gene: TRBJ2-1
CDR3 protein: CAISESSGRRGSWGNEQFF
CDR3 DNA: TGTGCCATCAGTGAGTCGTCAGGTAGGAGGGGGAGTTGGGGCAATGAGCAGTTCTTC

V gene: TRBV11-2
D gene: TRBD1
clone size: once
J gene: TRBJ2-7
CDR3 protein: CASSRDGTGFYEQYF
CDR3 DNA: TGTGCCAGCAGCCGAGACGGGACAGGTTTCTACGAGCAGTACTTC

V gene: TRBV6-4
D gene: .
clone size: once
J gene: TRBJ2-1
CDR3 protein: CASRKMPGPGSYNEQFF
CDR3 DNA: TGTGCCAGCAGAAAAATGCCCGGGCCCGGCTCCTACAATGAGCAGTTCTTC

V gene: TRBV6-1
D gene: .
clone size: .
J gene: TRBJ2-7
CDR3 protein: CASSEALRGYEQYF
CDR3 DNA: TGTGCCAGCAGTGAAGCGCTTCGGGGGTACGAGCAGTACTTC

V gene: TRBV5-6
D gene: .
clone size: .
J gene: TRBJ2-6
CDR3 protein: CASSPGERGANVLTF
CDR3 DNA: TGTGCCAGCAGCCCCGGGGAGAGGGGGGCCAACGTCCTGACTTTC

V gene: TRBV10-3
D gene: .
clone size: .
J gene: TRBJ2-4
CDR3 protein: CAISESQGAKNIQYF
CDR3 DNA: TGTGCCATCAGTGAGTCCCAGGGTGCCAAAAACATTCAGTACTTC

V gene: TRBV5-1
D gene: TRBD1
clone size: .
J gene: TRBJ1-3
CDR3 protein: CASSLGGTASGNTIYF
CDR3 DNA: TGCGCCAGCAGCTTGGGGGGGACAGCCTCTGGAAACACCATATATTTT

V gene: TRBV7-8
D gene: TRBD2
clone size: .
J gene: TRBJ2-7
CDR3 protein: CASSLRTSGGAWYEQYF
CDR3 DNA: TGTGCCAGCAGCTTACGTACTAGCGGGGGGGCTTGGTACGAGCAGTACTTC

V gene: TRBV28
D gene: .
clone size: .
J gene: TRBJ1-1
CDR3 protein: CASKIGGLGTEAFF
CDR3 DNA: TGTGCCAGCAAGATCGGGGGCCTGGGAACTGAAGCTTTCTTT

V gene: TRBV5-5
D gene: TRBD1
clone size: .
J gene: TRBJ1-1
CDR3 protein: CASSLAGGATGVNTEAFF
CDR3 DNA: TGTGCCAGCAGCTTGGCGGGAGGAGCCACAGGGGTGAACACTGAAGCTTTCTTT

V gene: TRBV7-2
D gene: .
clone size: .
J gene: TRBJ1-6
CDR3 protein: CASSLGAERNSPLHF
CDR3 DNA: TGTGCCAGCAGCTTAGGGGCAGAGAGGAATTCACCCCTCCACTTT

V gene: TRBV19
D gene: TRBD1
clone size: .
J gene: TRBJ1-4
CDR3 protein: CATNPSGTGTEKLFF
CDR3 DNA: TGTGCCACCAACCCCTCCGGGACAGGGACTGAAAAACTGTTTTTT

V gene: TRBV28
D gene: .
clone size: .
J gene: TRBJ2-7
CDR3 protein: CASSSDRPTYEQYF
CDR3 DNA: TGTGCCAGCAGCTCAGACAGGCCCACCTACGAGCAGTACTTC

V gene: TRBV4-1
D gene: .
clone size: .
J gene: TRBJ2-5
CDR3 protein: CASSQAGTETQYF
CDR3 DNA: TGCGCCAGCAGCCAAGCGGGGACAGAGACCCAGTACTTC

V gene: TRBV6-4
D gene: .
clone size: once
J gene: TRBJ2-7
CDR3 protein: CASSVTYSSSYEQYF
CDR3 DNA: TGTGCCAGCAGTGTTACATATTCGAGCTCCTACGAGCAGTACTTC

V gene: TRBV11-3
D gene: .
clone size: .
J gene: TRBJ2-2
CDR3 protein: CASSPRGLTGELFF
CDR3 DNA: TGTGCCAGCAGCCCCCGGGGCCTCACCGGGGAGCTGTTTTTT

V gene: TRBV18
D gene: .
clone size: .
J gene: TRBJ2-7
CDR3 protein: CASSSRSSEVYEQYF
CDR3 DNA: TGTGCCAGCTCATCACGGAGTTCGGAGGTCTACGAGCAGTACTTC

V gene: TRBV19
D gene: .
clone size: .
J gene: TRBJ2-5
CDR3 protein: CATRGQVETQYF
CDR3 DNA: TGTGCCACTCGGGGCCAAGTTGAGACCCAGTACTTC